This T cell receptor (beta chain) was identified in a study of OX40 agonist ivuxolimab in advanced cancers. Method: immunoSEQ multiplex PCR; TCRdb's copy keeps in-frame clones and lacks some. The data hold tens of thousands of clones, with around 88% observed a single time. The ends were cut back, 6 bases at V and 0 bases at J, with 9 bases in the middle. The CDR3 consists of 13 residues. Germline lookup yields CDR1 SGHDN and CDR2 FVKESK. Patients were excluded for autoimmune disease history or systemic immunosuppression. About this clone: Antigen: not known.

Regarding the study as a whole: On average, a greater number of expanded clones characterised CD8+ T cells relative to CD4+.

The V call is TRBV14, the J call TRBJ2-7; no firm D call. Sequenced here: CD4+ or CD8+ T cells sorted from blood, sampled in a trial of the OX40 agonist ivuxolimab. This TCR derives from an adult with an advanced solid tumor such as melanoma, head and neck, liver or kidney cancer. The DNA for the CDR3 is TGTGCCAGCAGGCACTACAGCTCCTACGAGCAGTACTTC. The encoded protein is CASRHYSSYEQYF.